This paragraph reports one T cell receptor beta chain. The antigen it binds to is not known. Base quality data are lacking; no much larger clone is found one base away. This entry belongs to a study of shared clonotypes between healthy human individuals (dated by TCRdb to 2019 to 2021). At the level of the whole study: The cohort comprised a couple of women and three men aged 18 to 49 years. To estimate repertoire size and how much clonotypes are shared between individuals, the study performed deep sequencing of blood TCR repertoires from 4 to 6 healthy adults. For each donor, CD4 naive and CD4 memory were each given three plates, CD8 naive was given two plates, and CD8 memory was given one plate. Each donor's leukapheresis produced roughly between roughly 0.85 and 9 billion PBMCs. To increase sequencing depth and limit assay-specific biases, different laboratories used diverse techniques to prepare libraries and sequence TCR repertoires.

Using the deep immunoSEQ assay, TCR CDR3 regions were amplified from genomic DNA by multiplex PCR. For each cell subset, the extracted genomic DNA was distributed evenly across all wells of several immunoSEQ 96-well plates, and each plate served as one replicate. Each replicate PCR for sorted subsets received approximately 220 ng genomic DNA, equal to roughly 33,000 T cell genomes. The purified libraries were quantified using a Qubit 3.0 fluorometer, sized with a Bioanalyzer 2100, and then quantified again using the KAPA Library Quantification kit. Every immunoSEQ 96-well plate was sequenced on a separate single-read 150-cycle Illumina NextSeq 550 flow cell. As for the original processing: Because the immunoSEQ output included only junctional sequences and no quality scores, the filtering could not be the same as the filtering used for full-length reads. Sequences were annotated with PyIR, a Python wrapper for IgBLAST v1.9, and V/J genes and CDR3 were assigned using IMGT germline references. Reads were removed for weak V/J assignments (E-value above 1e-6), missing CDR3, stop codons, out-of-frame junctions, or ambiguous translated residues. V3J clonotypes were defined as sequences sharing the same inferred V gene, J gene, and CDR3 amino acid sequence. To compute the percentage overlap between repertoires, the number of shared unique clonotypes was divided by the size of the smaller repertoire. RTK rarefaction, the Chao1 estimator, and Recon v2.1 estimates of unobserved clonotypes were used to assess repertoire richness. OLGA was used to compute generation probabilities for all TCRbeta clonotypes that the gDNA method yielded from four donors. TCRdb limited this immuneACCESS table to in-frame rearrangements with V and J called. A share of clones is missing; checked studies link under half to unresolved V genes, and the rest is unexplained. The V and J calls and the clone size are those of that table, but D and trimming were determined from the DNA. The table for this sample lists 950,000 to 1,300,000 clones; approximately 76% of them were counted only once. About 1.4% of the sample is taken by the ten largest.

The CDR3 covers 15 residues, taking in both the cysteine and the phenylalanine. Only the CDR3 DNA stays, 45 bases, in frame from base 1. V is trimmed back by 3 bases and J by 6 bases, and the junction contains 9 bases that no gene match accounts for. For CDR1 and CDR2, the germline V gene lists SGDLS and YYNGEE. The donors were healthy, HIV-negative adults who had no recently reported acute infections or vaccinations. All donors were Caucasian adults living in Nashville, Tennessee, USA. Magnetic negative selection was used to enrich CD4+ T cells, after which naive cells were positively selected on CD45RA and the negative fraction became the memory subset. Blood was collected by leukapheresis, and PBMCs were isolated by Ficoll-Histopaque density gradient centrifugation and then cryopreserved in liquid nitrogen vapor phase. Analytical flow cytometry was used to check the purity and quantity of each magnetically sorted T cell population. Genomic DNA was isolated from every sorted fraction and measured by UV absorbance on a Nanodrop 2000c.

Broader findings and caveats from the paper: Naive subsets generally had larger estimated clonotype richness than memory subsets did. Pairwise subsampling indicated that sequencing depth was expected to affect the degree of clonotype sharing among donors. When four donors were compared, the shared fraction of clonotypes was about 5.2% for naive CD4, about 4% for naive CD8, roughly 2.5% for memory CD4, and 0.4% for memory CD8. Sampling was restricted to blood, and TCR repertoires in tissues likely differ from the TCR repertoires found in blood. Clonotypes shared by all four sorted-subset donors showed higher generation probabilities than non-shared clonotypes. Because the study included a small number of donors, the genetic and exposure-history diversity represented was limited. Even with the large sequencing depth, rarefaction of the sorted-subset datasets indicated that sequencing was incomplete.

The rearrangement combines TRBV9 with TRBJ2-3, with 8 bases in between that match TRBD1. Sequencing used memory CD4+ T cells sorted from blood. The cell subset or site label of this sample denotes: CD45RA-negative fraction. This clonotype originated in a man aged 18 to 29 in good health. CDR3 loop: CASSGDRGRSDTQYF. Read as DNA, the sequence is TGTGCCAGCAGCGGTGACAGGGGTCGCTCGGATACGCAGTATTTT.